The entry below gives a single T cell receptor (beta chain) sequence along with its context. This entry belongs to a study of blood T cell repertoires in COVID-19. With 5 bases removed from V and 0 bases from J, the gap between germline ends came to 13 bases. The CDR3 sequence is 16 residues long. The V gene's germline CDR1 is KGHSH and CDR2 LQKENI. Generated by immunoSEQ multiplex PCR, the TCRdb table keeps only in-frame clones and is missing some. The repertoire has a few hundred thousand clones, roughly 90% of them found once; the top ten carry roughly 4.5%. The chain joins TRBV18 to TRBJ2-2; D might be TRBD1 (6 bases). The sequenced sample consisted of PBMCs or T cells enriched from blood (not recorded which). The TCR sequence derives from a woman aged 25 to 39 who had been exposed to COVID-19. CDR3: CASSSQGPANTGELFF. In DNA form, the CDR3 reads TGTGCCAGCTCATCGCAGGGGCCCGCGAACACCGGGGAGCTGTTTTTT.